The subject of this entry is one T cell receptor beta chain. The data are from a study of blood T cell repertoires in COVID-19. TCRdb's table, derived via immunoSEQ multiplex PCR, lists solely in-frame clones and lacks some. The table includes roughly 15,000 clones, around 88% detected once. Per the germline V gene, CDR1 is SGHVS and CDR2 is FNYEAQ. V was pared by 5 bases and J by 0 bases, with 13 bases of the junction left unmatched. CDR3 size: 18 residues. The V gene is TRBV7-6, the J gene TRBJ1-5, with TRBD1 matching over 7 bases. This sequence was found in a human donor in a cohort sampled during active COVID-19. The specimen was peripheral blood. The chain's CDR3 is CASSPGRGSLYSNQPQHF. The DNA of the CDR3 is TGTGCCAGCAGCCCCGGCAGGGGGTCTTTGTATAGCAATCAGCCCCAGCATTTT.